This T cell receptor beta chain came from a study of early T cells in non-severe SARS-CoV-2 infection (dated by TCRdb to the early 2020s). About the full investigation: TCR sequencing used bulk RNA from unsorted whole blood, so alpha and beta chains could not be paired. Overall results and qualifications from the work: VDJdb matching was skewed toward anti-spike CD8 responses and likely underestimated virus-specific expansions, missing private and CD4 specificities.

As for this clonotype: The antigen it recognizes is unknown. No base-level quality is on record; no much larger clone is a single base apart.

The method was 5' RACE. The instrument was a NextSeq 500. In the TCR library protocol, unique molecular identifiers were attached to individual cDNA molecules to correct for PCR bias and sequencing error. Both TCR alpha and beta chains were sequenced, and tight co-correlation was observed between alpha and beta sequence abundances in each sample. In the source study's methods: V gene, J gene and CDR3 annotation of TCR sequences was performed with Decombinator V4. Expanded TCRs were defined as changing significantly between any two time points under a Poisson model with p below 0.0001. TCR abundances were normalised to the total number of TCRs sequenced per sample and were expressed as counts per million. MAIT TCRs were defined by TRAV1-2 paired with TRAJ12, TRAJ20 or TRAJ33, and iNKT TCRs by TRAV10 paired with TRAJ18. VDJdb, accessed on 1 November 2021, was searched for TCRs annotated for CMV, EBV and SARS-CoV-2, and TCRs annotated for more than one antigen were excluded. The raw public data were reprocessed by TCRdb itself: fastp quality trimming at Q25, MiXCR clonotype calling, in-frame beta chains only. Each entry merges the rows of one CDR3 protein and shows their most common DNA and genes. TCRdb assigned the V and J calls; the authors' analysis was not used. Here the sample has some 57,000 distinct CDR3 sequences; around 12% occur a single time. The ten biggest clones cover around 4.5% of the sample.

The CDR3 goes from the cysteine to the phenylalanine over 10 residues. This entry keeps only the CDR3 DNA: 30 bases, framed from base 1. Relative to germline, V is 5 bases shorter and J is 3 bases shorter, with 3 bases between their ends. CDR1 and CDR2 are read off the germline V gene as SQVTM and ANQGSEA. The study was a case-control design nested within a healthcare worker cohort in London, UK, with weekly nasopharyngeal swab PCR tests and blood sampling. Healthcare workers were enrolled in the week of the UK lockdown, from 23 to 31 March 2020, and were followed every week for up to roughly 16 weeks.

This clonotype was sampled from an adult who was a healthcare worker with PCR-confirmed SARS-CoV-2 infection or an uninfected control (not recorded which). Recombination joined TRBV29-1 with TRBJ2-3; the D gene cannot be resolved reliably. The sequencing sample was made of whole blood. The DNA is TGCAGCGTTCGAACAGATACGCAGTATTTT. This sequence encodes CSVRTDTQYF.